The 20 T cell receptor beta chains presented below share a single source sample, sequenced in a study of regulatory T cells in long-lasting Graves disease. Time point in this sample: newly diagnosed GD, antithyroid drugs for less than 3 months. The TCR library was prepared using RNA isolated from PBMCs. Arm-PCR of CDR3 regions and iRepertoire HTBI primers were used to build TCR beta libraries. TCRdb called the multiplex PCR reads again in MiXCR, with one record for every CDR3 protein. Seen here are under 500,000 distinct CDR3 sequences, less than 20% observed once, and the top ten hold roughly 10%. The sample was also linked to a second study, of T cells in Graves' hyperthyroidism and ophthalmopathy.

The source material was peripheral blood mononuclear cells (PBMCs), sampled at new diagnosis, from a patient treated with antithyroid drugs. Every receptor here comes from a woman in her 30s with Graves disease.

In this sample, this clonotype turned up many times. This CDR3 is CASSLDYRPEQFF. In DNA, the CDR3 is TGTGCCAGCAGCTTAGATTATCGTCCCGAGCAGTTCTTC. The chain employs TRBV11-2 and TRBJ2-1; no definite D call. CDR3 length: 13 residues. CDR1 and CDR2 from the germline V gene are SGHAT and FQNNGV. V lost 0 bases to trimming and J lost 10 bases, with 10 bases between them.

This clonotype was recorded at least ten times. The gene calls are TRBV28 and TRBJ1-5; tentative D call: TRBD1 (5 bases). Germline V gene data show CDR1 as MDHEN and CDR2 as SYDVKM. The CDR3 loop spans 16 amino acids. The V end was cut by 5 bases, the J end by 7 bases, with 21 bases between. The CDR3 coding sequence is TGTGCCAGCAGTGCTAATGGCCGACAGCTAGCACAGCCCCAGCATTTT. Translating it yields CASSANGRQLAQPQHF. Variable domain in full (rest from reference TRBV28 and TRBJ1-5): DVKVTQSSRYLVKRTGEKVFLECVQDMDHENMFWYRQDPGLGLRLIYFSYDVKMKEKGDIPEGYSVSREKKERFSLILESASTNQTSMYLCASSANGRQLAQPQHFGDGTRLSIL.

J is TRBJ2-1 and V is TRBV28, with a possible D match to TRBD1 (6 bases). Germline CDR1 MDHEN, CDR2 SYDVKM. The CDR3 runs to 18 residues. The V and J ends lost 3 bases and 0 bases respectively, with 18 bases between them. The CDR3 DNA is TGTGCCAGCAGTTTTACAGGGTGGCTGGCTCGCTCCTACAATGAGCAGTTCTTC. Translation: CASSFTGWLARSYNEQFF.

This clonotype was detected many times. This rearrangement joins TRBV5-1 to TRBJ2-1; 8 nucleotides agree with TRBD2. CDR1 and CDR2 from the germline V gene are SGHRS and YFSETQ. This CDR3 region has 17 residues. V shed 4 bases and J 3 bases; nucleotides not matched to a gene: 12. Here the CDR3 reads CASSPPPGAGDYNEQFF. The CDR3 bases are TGCGCCAGCAGCCCCCCGCCGGGAGCGGGAGACTACAATGAGCAGTTCTTC.

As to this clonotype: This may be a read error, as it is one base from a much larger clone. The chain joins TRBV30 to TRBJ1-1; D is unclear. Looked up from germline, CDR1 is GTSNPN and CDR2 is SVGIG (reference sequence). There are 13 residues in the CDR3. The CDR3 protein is CAWSHGVGPEALF. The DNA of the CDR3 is TGTGCCTGGAGTCATGGTGTGGGCCCTGAAGCTCTCTTT. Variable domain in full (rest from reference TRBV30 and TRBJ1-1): SQTIHQWPATLVQPVGSPLSLECTVEGTSNPNLYWYRQAAGRGLQLLFYSVGIGQISSEVPQNLSASRPQDRQFILSSKKLLLSDSGFYLCAWSHGVGPEALFGQGTRLTVV.

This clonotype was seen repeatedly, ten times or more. CDR3 in amino acids: CASSAGHMNTEAFF. In DNA form, the CDR3 reads TGTGCCAGCAGCGCGGGACACATGAACACTGAAGCTTTCTTT. V gene TRBV5-4 combines with J gene TRBJ1-1; D may be TRBD1 (6 bases). V was clipped by 4 bases and J by 0 bases, with 10 bases between them. This CDR3 has 14 residues. Per the germline V gene, CDR1 is SGHNT and CDR2 is YYREEE (reference sequence).

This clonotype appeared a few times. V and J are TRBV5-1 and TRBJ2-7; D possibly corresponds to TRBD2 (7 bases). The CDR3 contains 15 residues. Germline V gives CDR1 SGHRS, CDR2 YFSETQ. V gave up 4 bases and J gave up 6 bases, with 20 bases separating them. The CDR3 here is CASSPGRTERGEQYF. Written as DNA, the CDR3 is TGCGCCAGCAGCCCAGGTCGGACAGAGCGGGGCGAGCAGTACTTC.

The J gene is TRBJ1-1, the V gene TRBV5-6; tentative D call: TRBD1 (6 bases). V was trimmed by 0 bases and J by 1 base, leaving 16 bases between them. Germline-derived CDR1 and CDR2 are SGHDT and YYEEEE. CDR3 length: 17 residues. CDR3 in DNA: TGTGCCAGCAGCTTGGGAGCGACAGGACAGTGGAACACTGAAGCTTTCTTT. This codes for CASSLGATGQWNTEAFF.

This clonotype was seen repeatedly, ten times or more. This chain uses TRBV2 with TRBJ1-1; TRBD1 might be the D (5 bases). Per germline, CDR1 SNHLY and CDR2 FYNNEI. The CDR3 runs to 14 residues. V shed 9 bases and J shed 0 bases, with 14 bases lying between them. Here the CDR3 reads CASRVGGVNTEAFF. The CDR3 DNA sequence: TGTGCCAGTCGGGTCGGGGGAGTGAACACTGAAGCTTTCTTT.

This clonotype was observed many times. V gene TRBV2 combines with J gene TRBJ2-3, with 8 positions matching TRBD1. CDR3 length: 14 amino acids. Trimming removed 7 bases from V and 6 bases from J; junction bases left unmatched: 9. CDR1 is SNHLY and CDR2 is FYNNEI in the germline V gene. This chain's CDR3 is CASTRDSGGDTQYF. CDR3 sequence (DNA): TGTGCCAGCACCCGGGACTCAGGGGGCGATACGCAGTATTTT.

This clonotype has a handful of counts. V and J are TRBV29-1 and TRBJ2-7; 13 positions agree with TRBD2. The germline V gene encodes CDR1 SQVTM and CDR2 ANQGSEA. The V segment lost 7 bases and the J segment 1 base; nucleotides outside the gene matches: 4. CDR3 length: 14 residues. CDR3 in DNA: TGCAGCGCGGGACTAGCGGGAACTTCCTACGAGCAGTACTTC. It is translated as CSAGLAGTSYEQYF.

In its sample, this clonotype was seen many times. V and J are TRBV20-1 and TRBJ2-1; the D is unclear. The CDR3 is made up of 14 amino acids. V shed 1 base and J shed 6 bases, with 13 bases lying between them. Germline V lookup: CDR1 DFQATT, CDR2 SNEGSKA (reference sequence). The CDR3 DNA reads TGCAGTGCTAGAGTCCCAGGAAGACTCAATGAGCAGTTCTTC. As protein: CSARVPGRLNEQFF.

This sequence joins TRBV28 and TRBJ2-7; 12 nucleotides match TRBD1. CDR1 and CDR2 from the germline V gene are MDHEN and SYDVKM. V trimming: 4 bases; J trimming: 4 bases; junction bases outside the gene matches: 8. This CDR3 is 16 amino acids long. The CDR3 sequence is CASSSLTGQGAYEQYF. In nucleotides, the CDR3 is TGTGCCAGCAGTTCCCTGACGGGACAGGGGGCTTACGAGCAGTACTTC.

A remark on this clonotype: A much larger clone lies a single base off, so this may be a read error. DNA for the CDR3: TGTGCCAGCAGTTTGGATCAGGGGGGCTACAATGAGCAGTACTTC. It is translated as CASSLDQGGYNEQYF. The chain joins TRBV28 to TRBJ2-7; a possible D gene is TRBD1 (7 bases). CDR1 is MDHEN and CDR2 is SYDVKM in the germline V gene. The length of the CDR3 is 15 residues. Trimming took off 3 bases at V and 7 bases at J, with 19 bases between the two ends.

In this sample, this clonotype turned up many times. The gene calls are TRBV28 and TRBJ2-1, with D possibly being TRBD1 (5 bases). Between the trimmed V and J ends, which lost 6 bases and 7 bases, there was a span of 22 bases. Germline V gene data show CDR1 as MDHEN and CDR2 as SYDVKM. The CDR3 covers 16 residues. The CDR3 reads CASSALGAQLMNEQFF. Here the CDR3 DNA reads TGTGCCAGCAGCGCGCTTGGGGCTCAGCTCATGAATGAGCAGTTCTTC.

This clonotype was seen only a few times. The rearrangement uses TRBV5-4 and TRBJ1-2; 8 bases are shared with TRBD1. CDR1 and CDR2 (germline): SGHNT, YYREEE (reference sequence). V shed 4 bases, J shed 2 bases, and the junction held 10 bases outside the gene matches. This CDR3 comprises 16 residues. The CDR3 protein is CASSPGGTGYNYGYTF. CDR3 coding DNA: TGTGCCAGCAGCCCAGGGGGCACAGGATACAACTATGGCTACACCTTC.

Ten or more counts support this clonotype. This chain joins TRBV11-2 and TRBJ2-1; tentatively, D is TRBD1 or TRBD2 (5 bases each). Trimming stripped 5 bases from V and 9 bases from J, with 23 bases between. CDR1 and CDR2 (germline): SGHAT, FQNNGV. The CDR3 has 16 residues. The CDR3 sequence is CASSLIRSTGRGEQFF. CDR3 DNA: TGTGCCAGCAGCCTCATTAGGAGTACGGGAAGGGGTGAGCAGTTCTTC.

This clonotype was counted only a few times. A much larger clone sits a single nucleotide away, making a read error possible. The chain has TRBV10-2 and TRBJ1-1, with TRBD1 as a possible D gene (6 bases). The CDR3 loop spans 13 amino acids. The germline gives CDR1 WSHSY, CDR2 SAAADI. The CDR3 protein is CAGSPQGRTEAFF. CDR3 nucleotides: TGCGCCGGCAGTCCCCAGGGGCGCACTGAAGCTTTCTTT.

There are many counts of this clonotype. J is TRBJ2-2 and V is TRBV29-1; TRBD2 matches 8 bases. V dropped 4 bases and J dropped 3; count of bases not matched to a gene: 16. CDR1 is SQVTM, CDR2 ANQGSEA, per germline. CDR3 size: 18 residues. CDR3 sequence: CSVVFPAGARVDTGELFF. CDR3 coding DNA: TGCAGCGTTGTTTTCCCAGCGGGAGCCCGCGTAGACACCGGGGAGCTGTTTTTT.

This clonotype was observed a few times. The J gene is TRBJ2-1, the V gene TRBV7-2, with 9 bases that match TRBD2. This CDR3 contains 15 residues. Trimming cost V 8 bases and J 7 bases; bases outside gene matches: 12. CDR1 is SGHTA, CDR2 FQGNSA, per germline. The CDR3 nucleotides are TGTGCCAGCTCCTCGATGTCTAGCGGGAAAAATGAGCAGTTCTTC. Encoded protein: CASSSMSSGKNEQFF. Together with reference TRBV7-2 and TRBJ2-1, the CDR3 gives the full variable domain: GAGVSQSPSNKVTEKGKDVELRCDPISGHTALYWYRQSLGQGLEFLIYFQGNSAPDKSGLPSDRFSAERTGGSVSTLTIQRTQQEDSAVYLCASSSMSSGKNEQFFGPGTRLTVL.